Presented here are 21 T cell receptor beta chains from one specimen sequenced in a study of spatial heterogeneity in lung cancer. Time point denoted: sample taken at primary tumor resection. Without sorting, whole RNA was sequenced from tumor, nontumor lung or frozen PBMC. Via MiXCR, TCRdb re-called the 5' RACE reads, giving one row per CDR3 protein. Of just under 95,000 distinct CDR3 sequences in the sample, over 9.5% were seen once. The sequenced sample was PBMCs, obtained at surgery. The receptors were gathered from a male donor with early-stage non-small cell lung cancer.

This clonotype was detected only a few times. The rearrangement links TRBV12-3 or TRBV12-4 to TRBJ1-2, with D possibly matching TRBD1 (5 bases). There are 14 residues in the CDR3. Trimming removed 7 bases from V and 3 bases from J, with 15 bases in between. The CDR3 sequence is CASIRNGGDYGYTF. The DNA for the CDR3 is TGTGCCAGCATCAGAAATGGGGGGGACTATGGCTACACCTTC.

The genes are TRBV28 and TRBJ1-6, with D maybe TRBD1 (6 bases). Per germline, CDR1 MDHEN and CDR2 SYDVKM. This CDR3 has 15 amino acids. V lost 3 bases, J lost 2 bases, and 8 bases lay in between. The CDR3 DNA is TGTGCCAGCAGTTTCCGGGACACCTATAATTCACCCCTCCACTTT. Protein product: CASSFRDTYNSPLHF.

As to this clonotype: No conserved phenylalanine or tryptophan is present at the end of the CDR3, so a read error is the likely explanation. J is TRBJ1-5 and V is TRBV6-2 or TRBV6-3; D remains ambiguous. V was shortened by 4 bases and J by 2 bases, with 6 bases between the two germline ends. The germline CDR1 and CDR2 sequences are MNHEY and SVGEGT. CDR3 length: 13 residues. CDR3 residues: CASSSIGNQPQHL. CDR3 nucleotides: TGTGCCAGCAGTTCTATTGGCAATCAGCCCCAGCATCTT.

This clonotype was seen more than once but under ten times. This chain links TRBV5-1 with TRBJ2-3; TRBD1 is a possible D gene (6 bases). CDR1 SGHRS and CDR2 YFSETQ come from the germline V gene. The germline V and J ends were trimmed by 1 base and 0 bases, with 12 bases remaining between them. This CDR3 is 16 amino acids long. CDR3 sequence (DNA): TGCGCCAGCAGCTTGTCCCCAGGGGATAGCACAGATACGCAGTATTTT. This translates into CASSLSPGDSTDTQYF.

In regard to this clonotype: A much larger clonotype is one base distant, so this may be a read error. The V gene is TRBV5-1, the J gene TRBJ2-3, with D hard to call. This CDR3 has 14 residues. Germline V CDR1 and CDR2: SGHRS, YFSETQ. The chain's CDR3 is CASSLGPGTDTQNF. As DNA, the CDR3 is TGCGCCAGCAGCTTGGGTCCGGGCACAGATACGCAGAATTTT.

This clonotype was detected many times. V is TRBV3-1 and J is TRBJ2-7; maybe TRBD1 (6 bases). The germline CDR1 and CDR2 sequences are LGHDT and YNNKEL (reference sequence). The V end lost 1 base, the J end lost 2 bases, and 12 bases lay between the germline ends. CDR3 size: 15 residues. This CDR3 reads CASSQGQGLTYEQYF. In nucleotides, the CDR3 is TGTGCCAGCAGCCAAGGGCAGGGGTTGACCTACGAGCAGTACTTC.

This rearrangement joins TRBV6-1 to TRBJ1-6; 8 bases line up with TRBD1. Germline CDR1 and CDR2: MNHNS and SASEGT. V dropped 10 bases and J dropped 8; count of bases not matched to a gene: 7. The CDR3 extends over 13 amino acids. The DNA of the CDR3 is TGTGCCATAACCGGGACAGGCTATTCACCCCTCCACTTT. This gives the protein CAITGTGYSPLHF.

The V gene is TRBV7-2, the J gene TRBJ2-1; D not certain. The CDR3 length is 13 residues. Germline-derived CDR1 and CDR2 are SGHTA and FQGNSA. V was cut by 1 base and J by 8 bases, with 9 bases left in between. The CDR3 DNA is TGTGCCAGCAGCTTAGGTACTGTAGATGAGCAGTTCTTC. Encoded protein: CASSLGTVDEQFF.

The table lists this clonotype with a few counts. This sequence joins TRBV4-2 and TRBJ2-7; D is possibly TRBD1 or TRBD2 (5 bases each). CDR3 length: 12 residues. V lost 0 bases and J 6 bases, leaving 6 bases between the germline ends. Looked up from germline, CDR1 is LGHNA and CDR2 is YNFKEQ. CDR3 in amino acids: CASSQDGGEQYF. In DNA form, the CDR3 reads TGTGCCAGCAGCCAAGATGGGGGCGAGCAGTACTTC.

There are a few counts of this clonotype. V usage is TRBV20-1 and J usage is TRBJ1-3, with 7 bases that match TRBD1. This CDR3 has 13 residues. After removal of 5 bases from V and 6 bases from J, the junction contained 7 bases not matched to a gene. Germline CDR1 DFQATT, CDR2 SNEGSKA (reference sequence). The CDR3 sequence is CSAPRQGENTIYF. The CDR3 coding sequence is TGCAGTGCTCCGAGACAGGGTGAAAACACCATATATTTT.

The chain combines TRBV20-1 with TRBJ1-1; D is possibly TRBD1 (5 bases). V was trimmed by 6 bases and J by 1 base, leaving 12 bases between them. The CDR3 has 13 amino acids. Per germline, CDR1 DFQATT and CDR2 SNEGSKA (reference sequence). The CDR3 region is CSAEMTENTEAFF. The CDR3 nucleotides are TGCAGTGCCGAAATGACAGAGAACACTGAAGCTTTCTTT.

This clonotype has more than one count but fewer than ten. The chain couples TRBV6-2 or TRBV6-3 to TRBJ2-4; 8 bases match TRBD1. This CDR3 comprises 16 residues. Per germline, CDR1 MNHEY and CDR2 SVGEGT. J gave up 0 bases and V 2 bases, and 3 bases lay outside the gene matches. The CDR3 protein is CASSYGQGVAKNIQYF. DNA of the CDR3: TGTGCCAGCAGTTACGGACAGGGAGTAGCCAAAAACATTCAGTACTTC.

This clonotype showed up many times. V and J are TRBV7-9 and TRBJ2-3; 11 nucleotides line up with TRBD2. The CDR3 runs to 15 residues. V was clipped by 5 bases and J by 1 base; unmatched bases: 2. The germline V gene has CDR1 SEHNR and CDR2 FQNEAQ (reference sequence). The CDR3 DNA reads as TGTGCCAGCAGCGGGGGACTAGCGGGCACAGATACGCAGTATTTT. This sequence encodes CASSGGLAGTDTQYF.

The chain is built from TRBV20-1 and TRBJ2-7, with D possibly TRBD2 on 6 matching bases. CDR1 is DFQATT and CDR2 is SNEGSKA in the germline V gene (reference sequence). V was shortened by 6 bases and J by 2 bases, with 11 bases between the two germline ends. The CDR3 extends over 12 amino acids. The CDR3, as DNA: TGCAGTGCCCCAACTAGCCCCTACGAGCAGTACTTC. Its translation is CSAPTSPYEQYF.

This clonotype was found many times. The rearrangement joins TRBV28 to TRBJ1-2, with 9 positions matching TRBD1. V gave up 6 bases and J gave up 6 bases; unmatched junction bases: 5. The CDR3 loop spans 13 amino acids. Germline V gene data show CDR1 as MDHEN and CDR2 as SYDVKM. The CDR3 reads CASSRDRVDGYTF. DNA for the CDR3: TGTGCCAGCAGCAGGGACAGGGTTGATGGCTACACCTTC.

There are a few counts of this clonotype. V and J are TRBV7-8 and TRBJ1-5; D gene ambiguous. CDR3 length equals 17 residues. The V and J ends lost 2 bases and 5 bases respectively, with 19 bases between them. Germline V lookup: CDR1 SGHVS, CDR2 FQNEAQ. The CDR3 reads CASSLLYGERDDQPQHF. The CDR3 bases are TGTGCCAGCAGCTTACTCTACGGGGAACGGGATGATCAGCCCCAGCATTTT.

This clonotype was detected many times. The gene calls are TRBV28 and TRBJ2-1; D possibly matches TRBD1 or TRBD2 (5 bases each). The CDR3 covers 11 residues. The germline V gene has CDR1 MDHEN and CDR2 SYDVKM. The V and J ends lost 7 bases and 10 bases respectively, with 11 bases between them. DNA for the CDR3: TGTGCCAGCATGGGGGTTTGGGAGCAGTTCTTC. Its translation: CASMGVWEQFF.

V is TRBV11-1 and J is TRBJ2-3, with TRBD1 matching over 8 bases. Germline values: CDR1 SGHAT, CDR2 FQDESV (reference sequence). The junction had 8 bases not matched to a gene; V was cut back by 5 bases and J by 4 bases. CDR3 length: 15 residues. Here the CDR3 reads CASSPRQGAADTQYF. CDR3 bases: TGTGCCAGCAGCCCCCGGCAGGGGGCGGCAGATACGCAGTATTTT. Supplemented by reference TRBV11-1 and TRBJ2-3, the full variable domain reads EAEVAQSPRYKITEKSQAVAFWCDPISGHATLYWYRQILGQGPELLVQFQDESVVDDSQLPKDRFSAERLKGVDSTLKIQPAELGDSAMYLCASSPRQGAADTQYFGPGTRLTVL.

Only one count was recorded for this clonotype. The V gene is TRBV4-1, the J gene TRBJ1-1, with TRBD1 identical over 11 bases. From germline, CDR1 is MGHRA and CDR2 YSYEKL. CDR3 length: 17 residues. Trimming took 0 bases from V and 6 from J; bases not matched to a gene: 9. CDR3 coding DNA: TGCGCCAGCAGCCAAGAAAGGGCAGGACAGGGGGCTCCTGAAGCTTTCTTT. Translated, it gives CASSQERAGQGAPEAFF.

This chain uses TRBV20-1 with TRBJ2-1; 11 bases fit TRBD2. The CDR3 is 14 amino acids. V was clipped by 3 bases and J by 8 bases; unmatched bases: 6. Germline V lookup: CDR1 DFQATT, CDR2 SNEGSKA (reference sequence). DNA of the CDR3: TGCAGTGCTAGGCTAGCGGGAGGTACCTATGAGCAGTTCTTC. Protein product: CSARLAGGTYEQFF.

This clonotype appeared a few times. The V gene is TRBV5-1, the J gene TRBJ1-2, with D unresolved. The germline CDR1 and CDR2 sequences are SGHRS and YFSETQ. The CDR3 contains 14 residues. V shed 0 bases and J shed 2 bases, with 8 bases lying between them. The CDR3: CASSLEIFNYGYTF. CDR3 nucleotides: TGCGCCAGCAGCTTGGAAATATTCAACTATGGCTACACCTTC.